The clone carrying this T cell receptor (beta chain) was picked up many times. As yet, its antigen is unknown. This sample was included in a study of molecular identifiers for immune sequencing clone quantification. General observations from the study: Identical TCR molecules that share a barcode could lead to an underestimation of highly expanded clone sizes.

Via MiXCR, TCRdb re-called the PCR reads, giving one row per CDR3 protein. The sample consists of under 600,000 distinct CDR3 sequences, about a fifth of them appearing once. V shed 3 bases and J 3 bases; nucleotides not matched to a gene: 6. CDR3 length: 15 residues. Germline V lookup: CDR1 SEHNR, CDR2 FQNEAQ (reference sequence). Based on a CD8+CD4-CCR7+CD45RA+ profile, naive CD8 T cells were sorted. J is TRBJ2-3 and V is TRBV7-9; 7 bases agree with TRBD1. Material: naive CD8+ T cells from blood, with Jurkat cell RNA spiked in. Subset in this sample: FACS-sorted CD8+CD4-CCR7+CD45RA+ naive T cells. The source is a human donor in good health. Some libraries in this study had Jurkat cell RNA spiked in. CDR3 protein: CASSLGTGETDTQYF. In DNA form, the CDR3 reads TGTGCCAGCAGCTTGGGTACAGGGGAGACAGATACGCAGTATTTT. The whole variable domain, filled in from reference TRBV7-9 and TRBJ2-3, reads DTGVSQNPRHKITKRGQNVTFRCDPISEHNRLYWYRQTLGQGPEFLTYFQNEAQLEKSRLLSDRFSAERPKGSFSTLEIQRTEQGDSAMYLCASSLGTGETDTQYFGPGTRLTVL.